This record covers a single T cell receptor beta chain. Its antigen is currently not known. Base qualities are not provided; no much larger clone lies one nucleotide away. This sample is part of a study of blood T cell repertoires in COVID-19 (dated by TCRdb to about 2020). Broadly, across the study: Samples from collaborators originated in the United States, Italy and Spain and spanned both the acute and convalescent phases of COVID-19. The material from the prospective study consisted of cDNA or gDNA derived from T cells, B-cell-depleted T cells, or PBMCs. Subjects who had been exposed to COVID-19, were actively infected with it, or had recovered from it provided the deeply sampled blood TCRbeta repertoires that made up the dataset. The sample metadata nearly always contained a de-identified subject ID, COVID-19 status, age in years and sex. Samples were obtained from the ongoing ImmuneRACE study (first 160 participants) and from over 1,000 subjects provided by 6 global collaborators. The repertoires were released in a freely available public database meant as a resource for research on the immune response to SARS-CoV-2. Where HLA class I and class II types were available, the types were taken from metadata supplied by the sample provider, not from assay-based typing.

Summary of the overall study and its limitations: The amount of clinical and demographic metadata varied by source and participant and was provided uncurated.

Relative to germline, V is 1 base shorter and J is 1 base shorter, with 8 bases between their ends. There are 15 amino acids in the CDR3, from cysteine to phenylalanine inclusive. Only the CDR3 DNA stays, 45 bases, in frame from base 1. Taken from the germline V gene, the CDR1 and CDR2 loops are MNHNS and SASEGT. TCRbeta CDR3 regions were amplified from genomic DNA using the immunoSEQ Assay, a bias-controlled multiplex PCR. Per the source publication's procedure: The number of nucleated cells in each sample was estimated by amplification of reference gene primers within the assay. To quantify the absolute abundance of each unique TCRbeta CDR3 rearrangement, sequence reads were collapsed and filtered. Productive Simpson clonality was computed per sample as the square root of Simpson's diversity index over productive rearrangements. The source is immuneACCESS, and TCRdb retained only in-frame sequences with V and J called. Part of the clones is not carried over; for the studies checked, unresolved V genes explain less than half of this, and the remainder is unexplained. V, J and clone size are those of that table, while D and trimming were read from the DNA. The sample table shows hundreds of thousands of clones, and around nine tenths are seen once. The ten top clones hold around 13% of the sample.

At one collaborating source in Seattle, patients were enrolled during active infection and were followed longitudinally through the course of disease. Collaborating institutions collected whole blood in K2EDTA tubes following their own protocols. For TCRbeta analysis, collaborators shipped samples as frozen whole blood, isolated PBMCs, or DNA extracted from either of those sample types. The source material was peripheral blood. The sequence joins TRBV6-1 to TRBJ2-1; perhaps TRBD1 is the D gene, with 6 bases matching. This clonotype was obtained from a woman between 65 and 79 years old with COVID-19, enrolled during active disease. In nucleotide form, the sequence is TGTGCCAGCAGTGAAGTCGACAGGTCCTACAATGAGCAGTTCTTC. This gives the protein CASSEVDRSYNEQFF.